Listed here are 19 T cell receptor beta chains from one sample, sequenced in a study of identical twins. TCRdb independently ran MiXCR on the 5' RACE reads; one entry per CDR3 protein. Among 350,000 to 450,000 distinct CDR3 sequences, roughly 20% were seen once, and the ten largest hold around 10%. The sequencing sample was made of naive T cells sorted from blood. All receptors come from a man between 50 and 59 years old in good health.

V usage is TRBV20-1 and J usage is TRBJ2-1, with TRBD1 identical over 7 bases. Trimming took 3 bases from V and 6 from J; bases not matched to a gene: 14. The CDR3 is made up of 16 amino acids. Germline V gene sequence: CDR1 DFQATT, CDR2 SNEGSKA (reference sequence). The CDR3 region is CSARSVVGQNLNEQFF. As DNA, the CDR3 is TGCAGTGCTAGGTCGGTGGTGGGACAGAATCTCAATGAGCAGTTCTTC.

This clonotype turned up a few times. The chain links TRBV29-1 to TRBJ2-7; possibly TRBD1 for D (5 bases). Germline lookup yields CDR1 SQVTM and CDR2 ANQGSEA. The V and J ends lost 5 bases and 2 bases respectively, with 7 bases between them. This CDR3 has 11 amino acids. CDR3 loop: CSVLRAYEQYF. CDR3 nucleotide sequence: TGCAGCGTTCTCAGGGCCTACGAGCAGTACTTC.

This clonotype showed up many times. The chain has TRBV5-5 and TRBJ1-1, with no clear D. The CDR3 sequence is 13 residues long. The germline gives CDR1 SGHKS, CDR2 YYEKEE (reference sequence). V lost 2 bases to trimming and J lost 2 bases, with 7 bases between them. CDR3: CASSFDFNTEAFF. For the CDR3, the DNA is TGTGCCAGCAGCTTTGACTTTAACACTGAAGCTTTCTTT.

The chain couples TRBV29-1 to TRBJ2-1; 11 nucleotides agree with TRBD2. The CDR3 length is 17 residues. V shed 3 bases and J 0 bases; nucleotides not matched to a gene: 7. Germline assignment: CDR1 SQVTM and CDR2 ANQGSEA. The CDR3 loop is CSVEPSGRLLSYNEQFF. The CDR3 nucleotides are TGCAGCGTTGAGCCTAGCGGGAGGCTCCTCTCCTACAATGAGCAGTTCTTC.

This clonotype was seen repeatedly, ten times or more. The chain joins TRBV12-3 or TRBV12-4 to TRBJ2-1; D gene uncertain. The ends were cut back, 6 bases at V and 7 bases at J, with 13 bases in the middle. The length of the CDR3 is 13 residues. The CDR3 DNA is TGTGCCAGCAGCCTCTTTTCCCTGAATGAGCAGTTCTTC. Translated: CASSLFSLNEQFF.

The J gene is TRBJ2-3, the V gene TRBV4-2; D unresolved. In germline, CDR1 is LGHNA, CDR2 YNFKEQ. This CDR3 contains 15 residues. V shed 0 bases and J shed 4 bases, with 11 bases lying between them. The CDR3 is CASSQEVTTSDTQYF. CDR3 nucleotides: TGTGCCAGCAGCCAAGAAGTGACGACCTCAGATACGCAGTATTTT.

This chain links TRBV19 with TRBJ1-1; D unclear. Deletions cut 8 bases from V and 1 base from J, with 8 bases between. Germline CDR1 reads LNHDA; CDR2 reads SQIVND (reference sequence). The CDR3 has 12 amino acids. CDR3 DNA sequence: TGTGCCAGTGGCTTTACGAACACTGAAGCTTTCTTT. Translating it yields CASGFTNTEAFF.

At least ten counts were recorded for this clonotype. The chain uses TRBV6-2 or TRBV6-3 and TRBJ2-1, with TRBD2 matching over 8 bases. This CDR3 comprises 17 residues. Germline CDR1 is MNHEY and CDR2 is SVGEGT. V was pared by 6 bases and J by 3 bases, with 13 bases of the junction left unmatched. Here the CDR3 reads CASSLRNPGGIYNEQFF. Written as DNA, the CDR3 is TGTGCCAGCAGCCTGCGGAACCCGGGGGGGATCTACAATGAGCAGTTCTTC.

The chain has TRBV18 and TRBJ2-7; D perhaps matches TRBD2 (6 bases). The germline V gene encodes CDR1 KGHSH and CDR2 LQKENI. The length of the CDR3 is 16 residues. Trimming removed 3 bases from V and 2 bases from J, with 17 bases in between. Here the CDR3 DNA reads TGTGCCAGCTCACCTGGGGCCGGGAGCGGCCCCTACGAGCAGTACTTC. Amino acid sequence: CASSPGAGSGPYEQYF.

This clonotype was counted a few times. V and J are TRBV20-1 and TRBJ1-5; tentatively, D is TRBD1 (6 bases). The germline CDR1 and CDR2 sequences are DFQATT and SNEGSKA (reference sequence). The length of the CDR3 is 13 residues. V lost 4 bases, J lost 1 base, and 8 bases lay in between. The CDR3 spells CSATTGSNQPQHF. The DNA for the CDR3 is TGCAGTGCTACCACAGGGAGCAATCAGCCCCAGCATTTT.

This clonotype was seen a few times. This chain links TRBV7-8 with TRBJ2-7; D unresolved. The CDR3 extends over 14 amino acids. Trimming shortened V by 1 base and J by 2 bases, and 9 bases separated the two germline ends. Germline V gene lookup returns CDR1 SGHVS and CDR2 FQNEAQ. CDR3 sequence: CASSLVGRPYEQYF. DNA of the CDR3: TGTGCCAGCAGCTTAGTAGGCAGACCCTACGAGCAGTACTTC. Supplemented by reference TRBV7-8 and TRBJ2-7, the full variable domain reads GAGVSQSPRYKVAKRGQDVALRCDPISGHVSLFWYQQALGQGPEFLTYFQNEAQLDKSGLPSDRFFAERPEGSVSTLKIQRTQQEDSAVYLCASSLVGRPYEQYFGPGTRLTVT.

This clonotype was detected many times. This chain joins TRBV6-1 and TRBJ1-3; 8 nucleotides line up with TRBD1. Germline CDR1 reads MNHNS; CDR2 reads SASEGT. This CDR3 contains 14 residues. V lost 5 bases and J lost 1; bases outside the gene matches: 1. DNA for the CDR3: TGTGCCAGCAGTACAGGGGGTTCTGGAAACACCATATATTTT. Its protein is CASSTGGSGNTIYF.

The chain has TRBV19 and TRBJ2-1; 7 bases line up with TRBD2. Germline V CDR1 and CDR2: LNHDA, SQIVND (reference sequence). With V trimmed by 11 bases and J by 2 bases, 6 bases remained unmatched. This CDR3 comprises 13 residues. CDR3 DNA: TGTGCCGTAACTAGCGCAACCTACAATGAGCAGTTCTTC. Protein sequence: CAVTSATYNEQFF.

This clonotype appeared many times. V is TRBV7-9 and J is TRBJ2-3; 10 bases agree with TRBD1. This CDR3 spans 13 amino acids. V was pared by 6 bases and J by 6 bases, with 3 bases of the junction left unmatched. CDR1 SEHNR and CDR2 FQNEAQ come from the germline V gene (reference sequence). The CDR3 here is CASRGTGVDTQYF. The CDR3 DNA follows: TGTGCCAGCAGGGGGACAGGGGTTGATACGCAGTATTTT.

The table lists this clonotype with a few counts. V gene TRBV29-1 combines with J gene TRBJ2-5; no definite D call. In germline, CDR1 is SQVTM, CDR2 ANQGSEA. The CDR3 has 14 residues. Trimming removed 3 bases from V and 4 bases from J, with 15 bases in between. The CDR3 DNA is TGCAGCGTTGATCTTGGTGGTACCCCAGAGACCCAGTACTTC. This gives the protein CSVDLGGTPETQYF.

This clonotype has ten or more counts. The chain employs TRBV7-8 and TRBJ2-3, with 11 bases lining up with TRBD2. Germline values: CDR1 SGHVS, CDR2 FQNEAQ. This CDR3 is 16 amino acids long. The trim removed 7 bases at V and 3 bases at J, leaving 9 bases unmatched. The CDR3 loop reads CASTSILAGGTDTQYF. DNA of the CDR3: TGTGCCAGCACATCAATCCTAGCGGGAGGTACAGATACGCAGTATTTT.

This clonotype was counted a few times. J is TRBJ2-1 and V is TRBV4-3, with TRBD2 matching 7 bases. V shed 0 bases, J shed 14 bases, and the junction held 4 bases outside the gene matches. Germline CDR1 and CDR2: LGHNA and YSLEER. CDR3 length equals 12 residues. CDR3: CASSQDGLVEFF. The DNA for the CDR3 is TGCGCCAGCAGCCAAGATGGACTAGTGGAGTTCTTC.

Many counts were recorded for this clonotype. The J gene is TRBJ2-5, the V gene TRBV7-8; D might be TRBD2 (5 bases). V was cut by 0 bases and J by 3 bases, with 14 bases left in between. Germline V gives CDR1 SGHVS, CDR2 FQNEAQ. This CDR3 is built from 16 residues. The DNA of the CDR3 is TGTGCCAGCAGCTTAGCGCGAGACTATCTTGAAGAGACCCAGTACTTC. Protein sequence: CASSLARDYLEETQYF.

This sequence joins TRBV6-2 or TRBV6-3 and TRBJ2-7; 8 positions match TRBD1. The CDR3 consists of 15 residues. CDR1 is MNHEY and CDR2 is SVGEGT in the germline V gene. The V segment lost 6 bases and the J segment 4 bases; nucleotides outside the gene matches: 11. DNA of the CDR3: TGTGCCAGCAGCTCCCCCCAACAGGGGGGTTACGAGCAGTACTTC. Its translation is CASSSPQQGGYEQYF.